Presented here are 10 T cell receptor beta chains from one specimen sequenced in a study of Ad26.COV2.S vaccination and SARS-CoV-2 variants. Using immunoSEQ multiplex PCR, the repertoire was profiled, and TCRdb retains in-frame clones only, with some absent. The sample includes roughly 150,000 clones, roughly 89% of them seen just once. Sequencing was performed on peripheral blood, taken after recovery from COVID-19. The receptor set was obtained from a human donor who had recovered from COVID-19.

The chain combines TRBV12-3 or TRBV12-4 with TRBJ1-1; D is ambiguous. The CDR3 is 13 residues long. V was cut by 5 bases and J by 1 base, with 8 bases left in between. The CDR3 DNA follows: TGTGCCAGCAGTCCGGAAACGAACACTGAAGCTTTCTTT. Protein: CASSPETNTEAFF.

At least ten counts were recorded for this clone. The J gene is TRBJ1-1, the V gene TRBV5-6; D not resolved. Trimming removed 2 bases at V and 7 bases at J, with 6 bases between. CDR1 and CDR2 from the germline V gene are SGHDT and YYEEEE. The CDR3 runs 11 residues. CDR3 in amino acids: CASSFSGEAFF. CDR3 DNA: TGTGCCAGCAGCTTTTCCGGTGAAGCTTTCTTT. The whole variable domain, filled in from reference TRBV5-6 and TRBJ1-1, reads DAGVTQSPTHLIKTRGQQVTLRCSPKSGHDTVSWYQQALGQGPQFIFQYYEEEERQRGNFPDRFSGHQFPNYSSELNVNALLLGDSALYLCASSFSGEAFFGQGTRLTVV.

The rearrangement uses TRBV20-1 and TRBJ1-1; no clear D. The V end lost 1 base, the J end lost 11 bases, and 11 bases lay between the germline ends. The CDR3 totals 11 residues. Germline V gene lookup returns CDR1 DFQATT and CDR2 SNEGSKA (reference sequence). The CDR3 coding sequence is TGCAGTGCTAGAGGGCCGGCCGGGGCTTTCTTT. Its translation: CSARGPAGAFF.

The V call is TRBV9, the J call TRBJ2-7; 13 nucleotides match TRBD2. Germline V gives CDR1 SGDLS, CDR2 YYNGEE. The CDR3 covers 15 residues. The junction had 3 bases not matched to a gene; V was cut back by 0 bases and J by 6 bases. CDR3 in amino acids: CASSVGTSGGIEQYF. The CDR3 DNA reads TGTGCCAGCAGCGTAGGGACTAGCGGGGGCATCGAGCAGTACTTC.

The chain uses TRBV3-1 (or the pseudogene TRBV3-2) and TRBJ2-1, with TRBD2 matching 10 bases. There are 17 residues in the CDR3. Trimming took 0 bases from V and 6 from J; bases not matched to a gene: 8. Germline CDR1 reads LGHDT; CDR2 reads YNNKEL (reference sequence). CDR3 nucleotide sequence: TGTGCCAGCAGCCAAGATTATGGTCTAGCGGGAGCCAATGAGCAGTTCTTC. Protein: CASSQDYGLAGANEQFF.

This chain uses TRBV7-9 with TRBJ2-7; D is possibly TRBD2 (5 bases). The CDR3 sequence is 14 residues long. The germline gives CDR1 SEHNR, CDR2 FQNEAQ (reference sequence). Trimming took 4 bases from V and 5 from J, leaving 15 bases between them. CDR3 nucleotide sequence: TGTGCCAGCAGCTCCCTCGGGGATTACGACGAGCAGTACTTC. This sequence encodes CASSSLGDYDEQYF. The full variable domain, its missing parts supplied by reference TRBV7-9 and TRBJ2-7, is DTGVSQNPRHKITKRGQNVTFRCDPISEHNRLYWYRQTLGQGPEFLTYFQNEAQLEKSRLLSDRFSAERPKGSFSTLEIQRTEQGDSAMYLCASSSLGDYDEQYFGPGTRLTVT.

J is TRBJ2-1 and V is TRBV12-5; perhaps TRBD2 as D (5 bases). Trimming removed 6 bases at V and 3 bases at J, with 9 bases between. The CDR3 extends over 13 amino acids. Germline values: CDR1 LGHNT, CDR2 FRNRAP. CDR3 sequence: CASGSGSYNEQFF. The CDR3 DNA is TGTGCTAGTGGCTCGGGGAGCTACAATGAGCAGTTCTTC. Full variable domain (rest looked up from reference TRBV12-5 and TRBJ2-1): DARVTQTPRHKVTEMGQEVTMRCQPILGHNTVFWYRQTMMQGLELLAYFRNRAPLDDSGMPKDRFSAEMPDATLATLKIQPSEPRDSAVYFCASGSGSYNEQFFGPGTRLTVL.

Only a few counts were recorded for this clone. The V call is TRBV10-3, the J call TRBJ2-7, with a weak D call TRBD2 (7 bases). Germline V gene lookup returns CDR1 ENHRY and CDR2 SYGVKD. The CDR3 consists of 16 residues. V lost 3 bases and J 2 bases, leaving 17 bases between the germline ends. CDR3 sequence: CAISDRSGDKAYEQYF. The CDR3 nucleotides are TGTGCCATCAGTGACCGAAGCGGGGACAAGGCCTACGAGCAGTACTTC.

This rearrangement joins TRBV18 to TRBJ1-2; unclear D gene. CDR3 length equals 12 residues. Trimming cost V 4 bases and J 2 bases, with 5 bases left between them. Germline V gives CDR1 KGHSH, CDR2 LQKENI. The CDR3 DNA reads TGTGCCAGCTCACTGGAAAACTATGGCTACACCTTC. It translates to CASSLENYGYTF.

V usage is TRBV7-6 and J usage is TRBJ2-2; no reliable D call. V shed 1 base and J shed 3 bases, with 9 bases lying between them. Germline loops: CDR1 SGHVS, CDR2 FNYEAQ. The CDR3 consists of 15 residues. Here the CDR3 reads CASSLGPTYTGELFF. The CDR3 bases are TGTGCCAGCAGCTTAGGCCCCACCTACACCGGGGAGCTGTTTTTT.